This T cell receptor beta chain comes out of a study of CD8 T cells in ankylosing spondylitis. With molecular barcodes, quantitative 5'-RACE was used to make the TCR beta libraries. Via MiXCR, TCRdb re-called the 5' RACE reads, giving one row per CDR3 protein. The top ten clones hold 1% of a sample with around 480,000 distinct CDR3 sequences, 15% to 20% of them seen once. The sample holds a few counts of this clonotype. Its antigen is undetermined. This CDR3 region has 14 residues. Looked up from germline, CDR1 is SGDLS and CDR2 is YYNGEE. Deletions cut 4 bases from V and 7 bases from J, with 16 bases between. General observations from the study: Previous work reported some of these motif variants in the synovial fluid and blood of reactive arthritis. Seemingly characteristic of ankylosing spondylitis blood was a TCR beta motif consisting of about 8 highly homologous variants. Disease-linked clones bore a CD8+ phenotype and were relatively rare in peripheral blood. Within matched ankylosing spondylitis synovial fluid, disease-linked clones were reportedly significantly enriched.

The chain employs TRBV9 and TRBJ2-3; D is perhaps TRBD1 (5 bases). This receptor was obtained from a male donor with ankylosing spondylitis. Sequencing was performed on blood, either unsorted or a sorted T cell fraction (not recorded which). CDR3 sequence reads: CASSPDTLPYTQYF. The DNA for the CDR3 is TGTGCCAGCAGCCCGGACACTCTGCCGTATACGCAGTATTTT.